Presented here are 30 T cell receptor beta chains from one specimen sequenced in a study of beta chain features in type 1 diabetes. Isolated RNA was reverse transcribed in full, so expressed TCRB transcripts were sequenced. TCRdb keeps only in-frame clones here, not all; method: immunoSEQ multiplex PCR. This sample has about 160,000 clones, with under 9.5% found just once. No antigen has been assigned to these receptors. Whole-study results and caveats: TCRB CDR3 length was moderately but significantly reduced in all four CD4+ subsets of Type 1 diabetes patients.

The sequenced sample was central memory CD4+ T cells from blood. The receptor set was obtained from a man younger than 35 with type 1 diabetes.

This clone was seen a handful of times. CDR3 in DNA: TGCGCCAGCAGCTTGGCTCCCCCCGGCTCTGGGGCCAACGTCCTGACTTTC. This codes for CASSLAPPGSGANVLTF. The rearrangement joins TRBV5-1 to TRBJ2-6; the D is unclear. V was shortened by 0 bases and J by 0 bases, with 10 bases between the two germline ends. CDR1 and CDR2 from the germline V gene are SGHRS and YFSETQ. This CDR3 contains 17 residues.

There are a few counts of this clone. The chain employs TRBV29-1 and TRBJ2-2; D may be TRBD2 (6 bases). V shed 4 bases and J shed 1 base, with 10 bases lying between them. Germline V CDR1 and CDR2: SQVTM, ANQGSEA. The CDR3 length is 14 residues. CDR3 bases: TGCAGCGTTGTAGCGGAGGTGAACACCGGGGAGCTGTTTTTT. Its protein is CSVVAEVNTGELFF.

This sequence joins TRBV2 and TRBJ2-5; TRBD2 aligns across 7 bases. CDR1 SNHLY and CDR2 FYNNEI come from the germline V gene. This CDR3 region has 13 residues. The J segment lost 2 bases and the V segment lost 9 bases, leaving 6 bases of the junction unmatched. DNA for the CDR3: TGTGCCAGGTCGGGGGGACCTCAAGAGACCCAGTACTTC. It codes for CARSGGPQETQYF.

This clone appeared a few times. This rearrangement joins TRBV30 to TRBJ1-5; a weak D match, TRBD1 (6 bases). Germline V gene sequence: CDR1 GTSNPN, CDR2 SVGIG (reference sequence). V lost 5 bases and J lost 6, with 20 bases in between. The CDR3 contains 15 residues. The DNA of the CDR3 is TGTGCCTGGTCACAGGGAGTAGGATTTGGTCAGCCCCAGCATTTT. Its protein product is CAWSQGVGFGQPQHF.

The CDR3 coding sequence is TGTGCCAGCTCAGAACAGAGCTCTGGGGCCAACGTCCTGACTTTC. This translates into CASSEQSSGANVLTF. This chain joins TRBV18 and TRBJ2-6; D uncertain. The CDR3 runs to 15 residues. Germline lookup yields CDR1 KGHSH and CDR2 LQKENI. V lost 5 bases to trimming and J lost 0 bases, with 8 bases between them.

The chain is built from TRBV25-1 and TRBJ1-1; D not certain. CDR1 MGHDK and CDR2 SYGVNS come from the germline V gene. The CDR3 is 13 amino acids. V was trimmed by 0 bases and J by 3 bases, leaving 5 bases between them. Here the CDR3 DNA reads TGTGCCAGCAGTGAATACCGGGACACTGAAGCTTTCTTT. This gives the protein CASSEYRDTEAFF.

The chain joins TRBV14 to TRBJ2-7; 8 nucleotides agree with TRBD2. Germline V lookup: CDR1 SGHDN, CDR2 FVKESK. V shed 1 base and J 6 bases; nucleotides not matched to a gene: 2. CDR3 length: 13 amino acids. CDR3: CASSQARGGEQYF. CDR3 coding DNA: TGTGCCAGCAGCCAAGCCCGGGGGGGCGAGCAGTACTTC.

This clone has at least ten counts. V is TRBV28 and J is TRBJ1-2; D gene unclear. The CDR3 has 11 amino acids. Germline V CDR1 and CDR2: MDHEN, SYDVKM. Trimming removed 7 bases at V and 8 bases at J, with 11 bases between. The CDR3 nucleotides are TGTGCCAGCATGAGAGGTCAGGGCTACACCTTC. Protein sequence: CASMRGQGYTF.

The chain employs TRBV9 and TRBJ2-5; no clear D. V lost 0 bases to trimming and J lost 4 bases, with 4 bases between them. Germline V CDR1 and CDR2: SGDLS, YYNGEE. CDR3 length: 12 residues. The CDR3 spells CASSVDTETQYF. The CDR3 DNA follows: TGTGCCAGCAGCGTAGACACAGAGACCCAGTACTTC.

This clone has just a few counts. The rearrangement links TRBV28 to TRBJ2-1; D might be TRBD2 (6 bases). Per germline, CDR1 MDHEN and CDR2 SYDVKM. The CDR3 contains 14 residues. V was cut by 5 bases and J by 2 bases, with 10 bases left in between. CDR3 residues: CASSLGLTYNEQFF. The CDR3 DNA sequence: TGTGCCAGCAGTCTGGGACTTACCTACAATGAGCAGTTCTTC.

The rearrangement joins TRBV19 to TRBJ1-2, with D possibly TRBD1 on 5 matching bases. V was shortened by 4 bases and J by 6 bases, with 18 bases between the two germline ends. The CDR3 has 15 residues. CDR1 is LNHDA and CDR2 is SQIVND in the germline V gene (reference sequence). This CDR3 reads CASSSSTGGKDGYTF. The CDR3 DNA reads as TGTGCCAGTAGTAGCTCCACCGGGGGAAAGGATGGCTACACCTTC.

This clone was recorded at least ten times. The rearrangement uses TRBV9 and TRBJ1-2; the match to TRBD1 covers 7 bases. Trimming at V came to 3 bases and at J to 3 bases, leaving 5 bases not matched to a gene. The CDR3 is 14 amino acids. Germline V gives CDR1 SGDLS, CDR2 YYNGEE. CDR3 coding DNA: TGTGCCAGCAGCGGTGGGACAGCTCACTATGGCTACACCTTC. This sequence encodes CASSGGTAHYGYTF.

The gene calls are TRBV28 and TRBJ2-7, with TRBD1 matching over 12 bases. CDR1 MDHEN and CDR2 SYDVKM come from the germline V gene. The CDR3 contains 16 residues. Trimming removed 5 bases from V and 4 bases from J; junction bases left unmatched: 9. CDR3 nucleotides: TGTGCCAGCAGTGCCCCCGGGACAGGGGGCGCGTACGAGCAGTACTTC. This sequence encodes CASSAPGTGGAYEQYF.

The chain uses TRBV5-4 and TRBJ1-1, with D uncertain. Trimming stripped 0 bases from V and 8 bases from J, with 8 bases between. The CDR3 spans 12 residues. The germline CDR1 and CDR2 sequences are SGHNT and YYREEE (reference sequence). CDR3 sequence reads: CASSLDEAEAFF. In DNA, the CDR3 is TGTGCCAGCAGCTTGGACGAGGCAGAAGCTTTCTTT.

This clone has only a few counts. The chain is built from TRBV29-1 and TRBJ2-1, with TRBD1 matching over 8 bases. The junction had 6 bases not matched to a gene; V was cut back by 6 bases and J by 5 bases. This CDR3 has 13 residues. The germline V gene encodes CDR1 SQVTM and CDR2 ANQGSEA. The CDR3, as DNA: TGCAGCGTGTGGGGACAGGAAGACAATGAGCAGTTCTTC. It specifies CSVWGQEDNEQFF.

The sample holds a few counts of this clone. This may come from a read error, since a much larger clone is one base off. The sample contains more than one DNA sequence encoding this CDR3. The DNA of the CDR3 is TGCGCCAGCAGCAAGTGGACAGGGGACAATCAGCCCCAGCATTTT. Protein product: CASSKWTGDNQPQHF. The V call is TRBV4-1, the J call TRBJ1-5; TRBD1 agrees at 9 bases. This CDR3 is built from 15 residues. Germline CDR1 reads MGHRA; CDR2 reads YSYEKL. The ends lost 5 bases at V and 3 bases at J; junction bases unmatched: 5.

The chain links TRBV9 to TRBJ2-2; maybe TRBD2 (5 bases). Trimming cost V 0 bases and J 0 bases, with 6 bases left between them. Germline V gene data show CDR1 as SGDLS and CDR2 as YYNGEE. The CDR3 extends over 15 amino acids. The CDR3 protein is CASSVAGTNTGELFF. DNA for the CDR3: TGTGCCAGCAGCGTAGCGGGGACGAACACCGGGGAGCTGTTTTTT.

There are a few counts of this clone. V and J are TRBV14 and TRBJ1-2, with unresolved D. With 1 base removed from V and 4 bases from J, the gap between germline ends came to 13 bases. Germline CDR1 SGHDN, CDR2 FVKESK. CDR3 length: 15 amino acids. CDR3 coding DNA: TGTGCCAGCAGCCAAGGAGCAGGAACAGCCTATGGCTACACCTTC. Its translation is CASSQGAGTAYGYTF.

In its sample, this clone was seen a few times. Other nucleotide sequences in the sample specify the same CDR3. The rearrangement joins TRBV28 to TRBJ2-5, with TRBD2 matching over 13 bases. The V segment lost 6 bases and the J segment 2 bases; nucleotides outside the gene matches: 3. The CDR3 contains 15 residues. Germline CDR1 reads MDHEN; CDR2 reads SYDVKM. CDR3 in DNA: TGTGCCAGCAGCCCGGGACTAGCGGGACAAGAGACCCAGTACTTC. This encodes CASSPGLAGQETQYF.

This clone was detected a few times. The chain combines TRBV19 with TRBJ2-1, with D tentatively TRBD1 (5 bases). The CDR3 has 15 amino acids. Trimming shortened V by 2 bases and J by 0 bases, and 8 bases separated the two germline ends. Per the germline V gene, CDR1 is LNHDA and CDR2 is SQIVND (reference sequence). In nucleotides, the CDR3 is TGTGCCAGTAGTATAACAGGTAACTCCTACAATGAGCAGTTCTTC. Translation gives CASSITGNSYNEQFF.

The rearrangement joins TRBV2 to TRBJ2-7; TRBD1 matches at 9 bases. The CDR3 covers 15 residues. With V trimmed by 7 bases and J by 0 bases, 7 bases remained unmatched. Per germline, CDR1 SNHLY and CDR2 FYNNEI. DNA of the CDR3: TGTGCCAGCATTGAGGGACAGGGATACTCCTACGAGCAGTACTTC. Amino acid sequence: CASIEGQGYSYEQYF.

The rearrangement uses TRBV7-2 and TRBJ2-7; 7 bases are shared with TRBD2. The CDR3 has 14 amino acids. Germline-derived CDR1 and CDR2 are SGHTA and FQGNSA. V trimming: 4 bases; J trimming: 4 bases; junction bases outside the gene matches: 7. As DNA, the CDR3 is TGTGCCAGCAGCTGGACTAGGGGAGGATACGAGCAGTACTTC. This sequence encodes CASSWTRGGYEQYF.

This clone was seen a few times. The chain employs TRBV15 and TRBJ2-5, with D tentatively TRBD1 (5 bases). V shed 6 bases and J shed 1 base, with 15 bases lying between them. CDR1 and CDR2 from the germline V gene are LNHNV and YYDKDF (reference sequence). CDR3 length: 15 amino acids. The chain's CDR3 is CATSQGSAFQETQYF. CDR3 nucleotides: TGTGCCACCAGTCAGGGCTCGGCGTTCCAAGAGACCCAGTACTTC. Complete variable domain (other parts from reference TRBV15 and TRBJ2-5): DAMVIQNPRYQVTQFGKPVTLSCSQTLNHNVMYWYQQKSSQAPKLLFHYYDKDFNNEADTPDNFQSRRPNTSFCFLDIRSPGLGDTAMYLCATSQGSAFQETQYFGPGTRLLVL.

This clone has at least ten counts. The V call is TRBV30, the J call TRBJ2-3, with 8 bases fitting TRBD2. The CDR3 runs 14 residues. Germline CDR1 is GTSNPN and CDR2 is SVGIG (reference sequence). With V trimmed by 5 bases and J by 0 bases, 4 bases remained unmatched. CDR3 DNA: TGTGCCTGGTGCAGACTAGCGAGCACAGATACGCAGTATTTT. It encodes CAWCRLASTDTQYF.

This clone was seen a few times. The chain joins TRBV11-2 to TRBJ2-3; D gene ambiguous. Trimming stripped 3 bases from V and 2 bases from J, with 6 bases between. Germline V gives CDR1 SGHAT, CDR2 FQNNGV. There are 13 residues in the CDR3. The CDR3 nucleotides read TGTGCCAGCAGCTTCGGTAACACAGATACGCAGTATTTT. Protein product: CASSFGNTDTQYF.

J is TRBJ2-1 and V is TRBV11-2; 10 nucleotides line up with TRBD2. CDR1 SGHAT and CDR2 FQNNGV come from the germline V gene. This CDR3 is built from 16 residues. The V gene end was trimmed by 3 bases and the J gene end by 8 bases; junction bases not matched to a gene: 10. CDR3 sequence reads: CASSFSLAGGSDEQFF. The CDR3 bases are TGTGCCAGCAGCTTTAGTTTAGCGGGAGGAAGCGATGAGCAGTTCTTC.

This clone was seen more than once but under ten times. The V and J genes are TRBV7-2 and TRBJ1-2, with D maybe TRBD1 (5 bases). There are 11 residues in the CDR3. Germline assignment: CDR1 SGHTA and CDR2 FQGNSA. The V gene lost 2 bases and the J gene lost 8 bases, with 6 bases spanning the gap. The CDR3 reads CASSLSGGYTF. CDR3 bases: TGTGCCAGCAGCTTATCAGGGGGCTACACCTTC. The full variable domain, in which reference TRBV7-2 and TRBJ1-2 provide the parts outside the CDR3, is GAGVSQSPSNKVTEKGKDVELRCDPISGHTALYWYRQSLGQGLEFLIYFQGNSAPDKSGLPSDRFSAERTGGSVSTLTIQRTQQEDSAVYLCASSLSGGYTFGSGTRLTVV.

The V gene is TRBV6-1, the J gene TRBJ2-5; D possibly corresponds to TRBD1 (6 bases). Germline CDR1 and CDR2: MNHNS and SASEGT. The length of the CDR3 is 14 residues. Between the trimmed V and J ends, which lost 5 bases and 0 bases, there was a span of 10 bases. In nucleotides, the CDR3 is TGTGCCAGCAGTTTAACAGGGTACCAAGAGACCCAGTACTTC. Translated: CASSLTGYQETQYF.

This clone was counted between two and nine times. The chain uses TRBV29-1 and TRBJ2-7, with 10 bases that match TRBD2. The CDR3 spans 14 residues. Germline V gene sequence: CDR1 SQVTM, CDR2 ANQGSEA. V was clipped by 5 bases and J by 8 bases; unmatched bases: 12. The CDR3 sequence: CSVKGTSEYSQQYF. The CDR3 DNA follows: TGCAGCGTTAAAGGGACTAGCGAATATTCCCAGCAGTACTTC.

The genes are TRBV5-1 and TRBJ2-7; possibly TRBD1 for D (5 bases). Trimming pared 4 bases from V and 4 bases from J, leaving 9 bases between. Germline V gives CDR1 SGHRS, CDR2 YFSETQ. The CDR3 sequence is 12 residues long. The CDR3 sequence is CASSVDRYEQYF. The DNA of the CDR3 is TGCGCCAGCAGCGTCGACAGATACGAGCAGTACTTC.